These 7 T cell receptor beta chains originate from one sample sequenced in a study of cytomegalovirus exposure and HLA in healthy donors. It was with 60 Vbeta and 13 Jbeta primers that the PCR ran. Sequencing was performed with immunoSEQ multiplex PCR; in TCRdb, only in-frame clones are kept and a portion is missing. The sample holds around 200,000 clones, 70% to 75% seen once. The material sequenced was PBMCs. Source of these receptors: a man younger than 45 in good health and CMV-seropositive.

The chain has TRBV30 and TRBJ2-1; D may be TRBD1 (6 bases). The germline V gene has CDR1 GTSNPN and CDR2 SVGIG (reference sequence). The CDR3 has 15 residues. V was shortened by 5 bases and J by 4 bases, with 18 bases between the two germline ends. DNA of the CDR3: TGTGCCTGGGGAAAAGGGGGTTTCGGGTACAATGAGCAGTTCTTC. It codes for CAWGKGGFGYNEQFF.

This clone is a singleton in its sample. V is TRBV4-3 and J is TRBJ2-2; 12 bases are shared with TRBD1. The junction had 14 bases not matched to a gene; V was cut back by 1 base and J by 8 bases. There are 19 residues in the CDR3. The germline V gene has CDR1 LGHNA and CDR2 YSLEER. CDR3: CASSQGGDRGPPLSGELFF. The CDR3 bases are TGCGCCAGCAGCCAAGGGGGGGACAGGGGGCCGCCCCTGTCTGGGGAGCTGTTTTTT.

CDR3 region: CASSHSNSNQPQHF. DNA of the CDR3: TGTGCCAGCTCCCACAGTAATAGCAATCAGCCCCAGCATTTT. The chain links TRBV18 to TRBJ1-5; D unclear. The germline V gene has CDR1 KGHSH and CDR2 LQKENI. The length of the CDR3 is 14 residues. Between the trimmed V and J ends, which lost 6 bases and 0 bases, there was a span of 9 bases.

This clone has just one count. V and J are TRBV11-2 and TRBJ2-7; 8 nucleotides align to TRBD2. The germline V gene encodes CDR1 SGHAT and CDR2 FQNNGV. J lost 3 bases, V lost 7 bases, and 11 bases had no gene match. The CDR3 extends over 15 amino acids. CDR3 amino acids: CASTQEAGVVYEQYF. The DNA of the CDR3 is TGTGCCAGCACCCAGGAAGCGGGAGTTGTCTACGAGCAGTACTTC.

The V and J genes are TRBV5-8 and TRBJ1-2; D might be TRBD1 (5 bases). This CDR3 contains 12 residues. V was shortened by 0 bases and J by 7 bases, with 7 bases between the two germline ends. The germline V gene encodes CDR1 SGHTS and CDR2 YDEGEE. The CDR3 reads CASSLVRGGYTF. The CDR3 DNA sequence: TGTGCCAGCAGCTTGGTTAGGGGTGGCTACACCTTC. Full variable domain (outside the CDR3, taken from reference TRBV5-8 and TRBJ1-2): EAGVTQSPTHLIKTRGQQATLRCSPISGHTSVYWYQQALGLGLQFLLWYDEGEERNRGNFPPRFSGRQFPNYSSELNVNALELEDSALYLCASSLVRGGYTFGSGTRLTVV.

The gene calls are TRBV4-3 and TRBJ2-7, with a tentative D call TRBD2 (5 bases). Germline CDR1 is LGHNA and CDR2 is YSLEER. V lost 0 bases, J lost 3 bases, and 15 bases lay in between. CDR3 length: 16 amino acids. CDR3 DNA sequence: TGCGCCAGCAGCCAAGATGCTACTAGATTCGGCTACGAGCAGTACTTC. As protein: CASSQDATRFGYEQYF.

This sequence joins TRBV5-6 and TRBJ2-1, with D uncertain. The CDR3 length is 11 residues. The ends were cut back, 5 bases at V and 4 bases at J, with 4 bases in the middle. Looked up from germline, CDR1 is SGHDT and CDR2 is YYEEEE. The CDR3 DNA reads TGTGCCAGCAGTTCTTACAATGAGCAGTTCTTC. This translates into CASSSYNEQFF.